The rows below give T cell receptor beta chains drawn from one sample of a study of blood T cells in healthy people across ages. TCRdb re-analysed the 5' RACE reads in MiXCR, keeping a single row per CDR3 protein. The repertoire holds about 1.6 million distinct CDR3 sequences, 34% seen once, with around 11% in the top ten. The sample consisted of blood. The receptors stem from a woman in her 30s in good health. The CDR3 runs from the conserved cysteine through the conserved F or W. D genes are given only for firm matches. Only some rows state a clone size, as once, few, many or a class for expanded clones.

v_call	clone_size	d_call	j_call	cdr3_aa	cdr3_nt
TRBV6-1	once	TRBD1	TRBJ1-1	CASRAYGTGGTEAFF	TGTGCCAGCAGAGCGTACGGGACAGGGGGCACTGAAGCTTTCTTT
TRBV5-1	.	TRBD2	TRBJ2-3	CASSFLAGVITDTQYF	TGCGCCAGCAGCTTTCTAGCGGGAGTGATCACAGATACGCAGTATTTT
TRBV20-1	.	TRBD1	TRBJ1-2	CSADAGTGDSGYGYTF	TGCAGTGCCGACGCAGGGACAGGGGATTCGGGCTATGGCTACACCTTC
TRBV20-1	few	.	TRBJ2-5	CSARFVDKHRGQYF	TGCAGTGCTCGTTTTGTGGACAAGCACCGTGGCCAGTACTTC
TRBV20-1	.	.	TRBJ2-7	CSARGPEMGIFDEQYF	TGCAGTGCTAGAGGACCGGAGATGGGTATTTTCGACGAGCAGTACTTC
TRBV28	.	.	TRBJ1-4	CASTSPRGGNEKLFF	TGTGCCAGCACTTCGCCGCGGGGGGGTAATGAAAAACTGTTTTTT
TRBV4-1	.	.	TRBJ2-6	CASSQVGFGANVLTF	TGCGCCAGCAGCCAGGTGGGGTTTGGGGCCAACGTCCTGACTTTC
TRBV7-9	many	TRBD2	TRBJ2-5	CASIPAGRETQYF	TGTGCCAGCATACCAGCGGGACGGGAGACCCAGTACTTC
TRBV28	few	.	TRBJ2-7	CASSLSLNEQYF	TGTGCCAGCAGTTTAAGCCTAAACGAGCAGTACTTC
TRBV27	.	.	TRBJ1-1	CASSLSRQAGSTEAFF	TGTGCCAGCAGTTTATCTCGACAGGCGGGAAGCACTGAAGCTTTCTTT
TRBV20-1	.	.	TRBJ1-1	CSATVDLGHYEAFF	TGCAGTGCTACTGTGGACCTAGGGCATTATGAAGCTTTCTTT
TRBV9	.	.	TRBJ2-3	CASSVEQDTQYF	TGTGCCAGCAGCGTGGAGCAGGATACGCAGTATTTT
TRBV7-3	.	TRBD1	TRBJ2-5	CGSSLGRLGQGTVQETRYF	TGTGGCAGCAGCTTAGGTCGTCTGGGACAGGGGACCGTCCAAGAGACCCGGTACTTC